A single sample gave rise to the 32 T cell receptor beta chains below, sequenced in a study of T-cell reconstitution after alpha-beta-depleted transplantation in children. Construction of the TCRbeta library involved unique molecular identifiers. TCRdb passed the PCR reads through MiXCR, listing each CDR3 protein once. The sample yields about 270,000 distinct CDR3 sequences, nearly 10% seen once. The specimen was PBMCs from the stem cell graft donor, collected from the stem cell graft. These receptors were collected from a human donor who donated a stem cell graft to a child with SCID.

At least ten counts were recorded for this clonotype. V gene TRBV12-3 or TRBV12-4 combines with J gene TRBJ2-2; 10 positions match TRBD2. V was clipped by 6 bases and J by 5 bases; unmatched bases: 9. The CDR3 runs 16 residues. The CDR3 region is CASRPSGGAGTGELFF. In DNA form, the CDR3 reads TGTGCCAGCAGACCCAGCGGGGGGGCCGGAACCGGGGAGCTGTTTTTT.

The sample holds many counts of this clonotype. This rearrangement joins TRBV12-3 or TRBV12-4 to TRBJ2-3, with TRBD2 as a possible D gene (5 bases). Trimming stripped 2 bases from V and 4 bases from J, with 13 bases between. There are 15 residues in the CDR3. CDR3 loop: CASSLSRDLADTQYF. The CDR3 DNA sequence: TGTGCCAGCAGTTTATCCCGGGATCTGGCAGATACGCAGTATTTT.

The V call is TRBV2, the J call TRBJ2-7; D gene uncertain. In germline, CDR1 is SNHLY, CDR2 FYNNEI. The length of the CDR3 is 15 residues. V was pared by 4 bases and J by 4 bases, with 17 bases between. The CDR3 DNA is TGTGCCAGCAGTGTGGAGCCAGCCTCTGGGTACGAGCAGTACTTC. The encoded protein is CASSVEPASGYEQYF.

There are many counts of this clonotype. The rearrangement joins TRBV4-2 to TRBJ2-7; TRBD1 matches 8 bases. CDR3 length equals 15 residues. J was trimmed by 4 bases and V by 1 base; bases with no gene match: 6. Germline V gives CDR1 LGHNA, CDR2 YNFKEQ. CDR3 in amino acids: CASSQVGTGPYEQYF. The CDR3 bases are TGTGCCAGCAGCCAAGTAGGGACAGGACCTTACGAGCAGTACTTC.

This clonotype was observed a few times. The rearrangement uses TRBV7-2 and TRBJ1-6; 8 bases match TRBD1. This CDR3 has 14 amino acids. The V segment lost 4 bases and the J segment 9 bases; nucleotides outside the gene matches: 5. Germline CDR1 is SGHTA and CDR2 is FQGNSA. CDR3 sequence: CASSSGQALSPLHF. In nucleotides, the CDR3 is TGTGCCAGCAGCTCGGGACAGGCTCTTTCACCCCTCCACTTT.

This clonotype was counted a few times. The V and J genes are TRBV5-6 and TRBJ2-5; 9 nucleotides line up with TRBD2. Germline V lookup: CDR1 SGHDT, CDR2 YYEEEE. This CDR3 comprises 18 residues. Losses at the gene ends were 0 bases for V and 5 bases for J; bases not matched to a gene: 14. The CDR3, as DNA: TGTGCCAGCAGCTTGGGCACTCTAGCGGGGACGCCGTGGGAGACCCAGTACTTC. This sequence encodes CASSLGTLAGTPWETQYF.

The rearrangement uses TRBV6-5 and TRBJ1-5; the D gene is possibly TRBD1 (5 bases). V lost 8 bases and J 0 bases, leaving 8 bases between the germline ends. Per the germline V gene, CDR1 is MNHEY and CDR2 is SVGAGI. The length of the CDR3 is 13 residues. DNA for the CDR3: TGTGCCAGCTTGGACACTAGCAATCAGCCCCAGCATTTT. Its translation is CASLDTSNQPQHF.

This clonotype was seen at least ten times. This rearrangement joins TRBV5-1 to TRBJ2-3, with 10 bases lining up with TRBD1. The CDR3 has 16 amino acids. The V segment lost 1 base and the J segment 3 bases; nucleotides outside the gene matches: 5. CDR1 and CDR2 (germline): SGHRS, YFSETQ. The CDR3 DNA is TGCGCCAGCAGCTTGCGATGGACAGGGGGGACAGATACGCAGTATTTT. Encoded protein: CASSLRWTGGTDTQYF.

This clonotype was picked up a small number of times. V is TRBV3-1 and J is TRBJ2-3; 15 bases align to TRBD2. Germline loops: CDR1 LGHDT, CDR2 YNNKEL (reference sequence). J gave up 3 bases and V 6 bases, and 4 bases lay outside the gene matches. The CDR3 has 16 residues. The chain's CDR3 is CASSRTSGGVTDTQYF. The CDR3, as DNA: TGTGCCAGCAGTCGGACTAGCGGGGGGGTGACAGATACGCAGTATTTT.

This clonotype was observed at least ten times. The chain links TRBV4-1 to TRBJ2-7; D uncertain. Germline CDR1 is MGHRA and CDR2 is YSYEKL. V lost 0 bases to trimming and J lost 3 bases, with 12 bases between them. CDR3 size: 15 residues. The DNA for the CDR3 is TGCGCCAGCAGCCAAGATCTGCAGGTTGGCTACGAGCAGTACTTC. Its translation: CASSQDLQVGYEQYF.

J is TRBJ2-5 and V is TRBV7-9; D is possibly TRBD1 (5 bases). The CDR3 has 14 residues. The ends were cut back, 6 bases at V and 2 bases at J, with 13 bases in the middle. The V gene's germline CDR1 is SEHNR and CDR2 FQNEAQ (reference sequence). CDR3 sequence reads: CASSLNTGQETQYF. The CDR3 nucleotides read TGTGCCAGCAGTTTAAATACAGGACAAGAGACCCAGTACTTC.

This sequence joins TRBV6-1 and TRBJ1-1; no definite D call. Per germline, CDR1 MNHNS and CDR2 SASEGT. The CDR3 is 11 amino acids. Trimming cost V 11 bases and J 7 bases, with 14 bases left between them. Here the CDR3 DNA reads TGTGCCGCGATCGGACTGGTTGAAGCTTTCTTT. Its translation is CAAIGLVEAFF.

Only a few counts were recorded for this clonotype. V gene TRBV29-1 combines with J gene TRBJ1-5, with TRBD1 matching 7 bases. Losses at the gene ends were 4 bases for V and 8 bases for J; bases not matched to a gene: 5. Germline V CDR1 and CDR2: SQVTM, ANQGSEA. The CDR3 covers 12 residues. CDR3 DNA sequence: TGCAGCGTTGTTGTAGGGGGCGAGCCCCAGCATTTT. It is translated as CSVVVGGEPQHF.

This CDR3 is CASSLARRASGANVLTF. DNA of the CDR3: TGTGCCAGCAGTTTAGCGCGTCGAGCGTCCGGGGCCAACGTCCTGACTTTC. This chain links TRBV12-3 or TRBV12-4 with TRBJ2-6; D remains unclear. There are 17 residues in the CDR3. The germline V and J ends were trimmed by 0 bases and 4 bases, with 13 bases remaining between them.

Only a few counts were recorded for this clonotype. The rearrangement links TRBV6-1 to TRBJ2-7; 10 bases map to TRBD1. After removal of 5 bases from V and 6 bases from J, the junction contained 10 bases not matched to a gene. From germline, CDR1 is MNHNS and CDR2 SASEGT. The CDR3 runs 15 residues. The CDR3 DNA sequence: TGTGCCAGCAGTCCAAGGACAGGGGGGAACTCCGAGCAGTACTTC. It yields the protein CASSPRTGGNSEQYF.

The sample holds many counts of this clonotype. The chain recombines TRBV19 with TRBJ2-6, with no clear D. CDR1 and CDR2 from the germline V gene are LNHDA and SQIVND (reference sequence). This CDR3 has 13 residues. V shed 4 bases and J shed 4 bases, with 5 bases lying between them. This CDR3 is CASSTTGANVLTF. The CDR3 DNA sequence: TGTGCCAGTAGTACTACCGGGGCCAACGTCCTGACTTTC.

The chain is built from TRBV21-1 and TRBJ1-1. TRBV21-1 is an annotated pseudogene. The CDR3 runs 19 residues. The chain's CDR3 is CASVGTYRQGLFMNTEAFF. The CDR3 DNA is TGTGCCAGCGTCGGCACATACCGGCAGGGGCTCTTCATGAACACTGAAGCTTTCTTT.

This clonotype was seen many times. The V and J genes are TRBV5-1 and TRBJ1-1; D is perhaps TRBD1 (6 bases). Trimming shortened V by 0 bases and J by 4 bases, and 10 bases separated the two germline ends. Germline CDR1 is SGHRS and CDR2 is YFSETQ. CDR3 length: 14 residues. The CDR3: CASSLAQGGTEAFF. The CDR3 bases are TGCGCCAGCAGCTTGGCACAGGGCGGCACTGAAGCTTTCTTT.

The genes are TRBV5-1 and TRBJ1-1; 8 bases map to TRBD1. The ends lost 4 bases at V and 4 bases at J; junction bases unmatched: 9. Germline V gene sequence: CDR1 SGHRS, CDR2 YFSETQ. This CDR3 comprises 15 residues. The CDR3 region is CASSPTTGVITEAFF. The CDR3 DNA follows: TGCGCCAGCAGCCCTACGACAGGGGTGATCACTGAAGCTTTCTTT.

The CDR3 sequence: CASSPLVAYEQYF. The CDR3 nucleotides are TGTGCCAGCAGCCCTCTGGTCGCGTACGAGCAGTACTTC. The chain couples TRBV7-8 to TRBJ2-7; D is unclear. The germline CDR1 and CDR2 sequences are SGHVS and FQNEAQ. CDR3 length: 13 residues. V lost 5 bases to trimming and J lost 4 bases, with 12 bases between them.

The chain links TRBV20-1 to TRBJ2-3, with 9 bases aligning to TRBD2. The germline gives CDR1 DFQATT, CDR2 SNEGSKA (reference sequence). Trimming cost V 3 bases and J 2 bases; bases outside gene matches: 3. This CDR3 contains 14 residues. CDR3 sequence: CSARSSGNTDTQYF. In DNA form, the CDR3 reads TGCAGTGCTAGGTCTAGCGGGAACACAGATACGCAGTATTTT.

The rearrangement links TRBV20-1 to TRBJ2-7; maybe TRBD1 (6 bases). CDR1 DFQATT and CDR2 SNEGSKA come from the germline V gene (reference sequence). V was pared by 2 bases and J by 2 bases, with 13 bases between. CDR3 length equals 14 residues. CDR3 residues: CSARTGQSTYEQYF. DNA of the CDR3: TGCAGTGCTAGAACCGGACAGAGTACCTACGAGCAGTACTTC.

Here the CDR3 reads CSARVAGRNTGELFF. The CDR3 DNA sequence: TGCAGTGCTAGAGTAGCGGGGAGGAACACCGGGGAGCTGTTTTTT. The chain carries TRBV20-1 and TRBJ2-2; 8 nucleotides agree with TRBD2. Germline CDR1 DFQATT, CDR2 SNEGSKA (reference sequence). This CDR3 is 15 amino acids long. The V and J ends lost 1 base and 1 base, in that order; junction bases with no gene match: 2.

The chain employs TRBV4-2 and TRBJ2-1; 11 bases line up with TRBD2. The V segment lost 4 bases and the J segment 7 bases; nucleotides outside the gene matches: 9. The CDR3 runs to 16 residues. Germline V lookup: CDR1 LGHNA, CDR2 YNFKEQ. This CDR3 reads CASSRQTTSGANEQFF. CDR3 DNA sequence: TGTGCCAGCAGCCGCCAAACGACTAGCGGGGCGAATGAGCAGTTCTTC.

In this sample, this clonotype turned up many times. The chain carries TRBV10-3 and TRBJ2-7; no definite D call. The CDR3 is 13 amino acids. Looked up from germline, CDR1 is ENHRY and CDR2 is SYGVKD. V lost 6 bases, J lost 5 bases, and 14 bases lay in between. CDR3 sequence (DNA): TGTGCCATCAGCCCTGCTGGGTCGGACGAGCAGTACTTC. Its translation is CAISPAGSDEQYF.

This clonotype occurred a few times. The chain combines TRBV7-8 with TRBJ1-1; 12 bases fit TRBD1. With V trimmed by 5 bases and J by 5 bases, 6 bases remained unmatched. Germline CDR1 is SGHVS and CDR2 is FQNEAQ. This CDR3 is 15 amino acids long. The DNA for the CDR3 is TGTGCCAGCAGCCCGCGGGACAGGGGGCGAACTGAAGCTTTCTTT. Residues: CASSPRDRGRTEAFF.

This clonotype was detected ten times or more. This chain links TRBV5-1 with TRBJ2-1, with D perhaps TRBD2 (6 bases). The germline CDR1 and CDR2 sequences are SGHRS and YFSETQ. The CDR3 length is 14 residues. Trimming left V 1 base short and J 6 bases short, with 11 bases between. For the CDR3, the DNA is TGCGCCAGCAGCTTGTGGAGACTAGGCAATGAGCAGTTCTTC. The encoded protein is CASSLWRLGNEQFF.

This clonotype has at least ten counts. The V gene is TRBV5-8, the J gene TRBJ2-2, with D perhaps TRBD1 (5 bases). The CDR3 extends over 14 amino acids. CDR1 and CDR2 from the germline V gene are SGHTS and YDEGEE. V lost 5 bases, J lost 4 bases, and 12 bases lay in between. The CDR3 region is CASRTVLSTGELFF. The CDR3 DNA reads as TGTGCCAGCAGGACAGTGCTGAGCACCGGGGAGCTGTTTTTT.

For this clonotype: One junction end does not reproduce the germline sequence, and a read error may be involved. This rearrangement joins TRBV3-1 to TRBJ2-3; D is tentatively TRBD1 or TRBD2 (5 bases each). CDR1 is LGHDT and CDR2 is YNNKEL in the germline V gene (reference sequence). This CDR3 has 15 amino acids. CDR3 residues: CATSQEGPWTHTQYF. CDR3 sequence (DNA): TGTGCCACCAGCCAAGAGGGCCCTTGGACACATACGCAGTATTTT.

V usage is TRBV6-2 or TRBV6-3 and J usage is TRBJ1-5, with a possible D match to TRBD1 (5 bases). Germline lookup yields CDR1 MNHEY and CDR2 SVGEGT. The CDR3 length is 15 residues. V lost 6 bases to trimming and J lost 3 bases, with 15 bases between them. The CDR3 region has the DNA TGTGCCAGCAGGGCATCCGGGACTCCCAATCAGCCCCAGCATTTT. Protein sequence: CASRASGTPNQPQHF.

The genes are TRBV5-1 and TRBJ2-7, with 8 positions matching TRBD1. Per germline, CDR1 SGHRS and CDR2 YFSETQ. V lost 3 bases and J lost 2; bases outside the gene matches: 7. This CDR3 has 15 amino acids. The CDR3 sequence: CASSSRGQGAYEQYF. The CDR3 DNA follows: TGCGCCAGCAGCTCGAGAGGACAGGGCGCCTACGAGCAGTACTTC. Supplemented by reference TRBV5-1 and TRBJ2-7, the full variable domain reads KAGVTQTPRYLIKTRGQQVTLSCSPISGHRSVSWYQQTPGQGLQFLFEYFSETQRNKGNFPGRFSGRQFSNSRSEMNVSTLELGDSALYLCASSSRGQGAYEQYFGPGTRLTVT.

This clonotype was counted between two and nine times. The chain uses TRBV20-1 and TRBJ2-1; a weak D match, TRBD2 (6 bases). V lost 3 bases to trimming and J lost 9 bases, with 18 bases between them. The germline V gene has CDR1 DFQATT and CDR2 SNEGSKA (reference sequence). This CDR3 contains 14 residues. This chain's CDR3 is CSARAGTGLVEQFF. In DNA form, the CDR3 reads TGCAGTGCTAGGGCCGGGACTGGGCTGGTTGAGCAGTTCTTC.